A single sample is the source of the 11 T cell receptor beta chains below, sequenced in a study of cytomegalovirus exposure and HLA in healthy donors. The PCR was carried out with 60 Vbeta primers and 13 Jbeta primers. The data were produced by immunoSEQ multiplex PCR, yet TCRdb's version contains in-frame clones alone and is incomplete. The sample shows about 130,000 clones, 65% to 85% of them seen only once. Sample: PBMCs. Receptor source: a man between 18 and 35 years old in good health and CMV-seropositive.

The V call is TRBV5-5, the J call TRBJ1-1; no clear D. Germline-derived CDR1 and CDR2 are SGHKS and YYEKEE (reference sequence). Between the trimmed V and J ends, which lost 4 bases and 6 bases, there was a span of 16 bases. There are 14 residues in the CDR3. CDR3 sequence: CASSPYTRAAEAFF. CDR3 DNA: TGTGCCAGCAGCCCTTATACGAGGGCTGCTGAAGCTTTCTTT. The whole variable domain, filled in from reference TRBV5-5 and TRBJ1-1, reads DAGVTQSPTHLIKTRGQQVTLRCSPISGHKSVSWYQQVLGQGPQFIFQYYEKEERGRGNFPDRFSARQFPNYSSELNVNALLLGDSALYLCASSPYTRAAEAFFGQGTRLTVV.

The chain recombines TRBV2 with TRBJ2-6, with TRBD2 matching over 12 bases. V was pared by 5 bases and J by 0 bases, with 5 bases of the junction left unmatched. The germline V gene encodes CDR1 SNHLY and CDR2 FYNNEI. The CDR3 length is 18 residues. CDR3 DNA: TGTGCCAGCAGTCAACTACTAGCGGGAGGCTCTGGGGCCAACGTCCTGACTTTC. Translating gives CASSQLLAGGSGANVLTF.

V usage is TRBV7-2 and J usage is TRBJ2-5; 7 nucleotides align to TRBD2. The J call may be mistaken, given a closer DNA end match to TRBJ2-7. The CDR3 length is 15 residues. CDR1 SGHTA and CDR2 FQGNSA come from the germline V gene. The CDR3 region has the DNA TGTGCCAGCAGCTACCTGTCGAGCGGGGTTTACGAGCAGTACTTC. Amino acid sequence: CASSYLSSGVYEQYF.

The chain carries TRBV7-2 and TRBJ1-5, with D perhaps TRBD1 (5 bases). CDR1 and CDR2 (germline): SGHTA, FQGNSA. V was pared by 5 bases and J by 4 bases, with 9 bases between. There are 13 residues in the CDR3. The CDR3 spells CASSGRTNQPQHF. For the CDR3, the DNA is TGTGCCAGCAGCGGGCGGACAAATCAGCCCCAGCATTTT.

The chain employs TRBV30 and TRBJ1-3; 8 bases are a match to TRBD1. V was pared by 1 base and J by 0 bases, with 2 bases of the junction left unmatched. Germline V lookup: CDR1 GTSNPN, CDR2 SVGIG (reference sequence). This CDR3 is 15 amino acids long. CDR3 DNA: TGTGCCTGGAGTGCAGGGGGCCCCTCTGGAAACACCATATATTTT. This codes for CAWSAGGPSGNTIYF.

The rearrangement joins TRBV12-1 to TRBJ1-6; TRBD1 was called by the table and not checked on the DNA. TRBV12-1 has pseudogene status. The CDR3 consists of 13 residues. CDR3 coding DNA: TGTGCCAGCAGCTCAGGTTATAATTCACCCCTCCACTTT. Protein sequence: CASSSGYNSPLHF.

The CDR3 loop is CASSSTGSLGNEQFF. The CDR3 DNA reads as TGCGCCAGCAGCTCGACAGGGAGCCTGGGCAATGAGCAGTTCTTC. This rearrangement joins TRBV5-1 to TRBJ2-1; 7 bases line up with TRBD1. The CDR3 has 15 residues. V lost 3 bases to trimming and J lost 6 bases; unmatched junction nucleotides: 9. Germline lookup yields CDR1 SGHRS and CDR2 YFSETQ.

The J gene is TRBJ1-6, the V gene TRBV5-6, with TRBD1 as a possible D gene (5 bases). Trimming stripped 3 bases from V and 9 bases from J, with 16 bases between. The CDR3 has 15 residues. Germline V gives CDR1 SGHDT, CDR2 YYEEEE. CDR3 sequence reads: CASSWGTGGVSPLHF. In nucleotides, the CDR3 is TGTGCCAGCAGCTGGGGGACGGGGGGGGTTTCACCCCTCCACTTT.

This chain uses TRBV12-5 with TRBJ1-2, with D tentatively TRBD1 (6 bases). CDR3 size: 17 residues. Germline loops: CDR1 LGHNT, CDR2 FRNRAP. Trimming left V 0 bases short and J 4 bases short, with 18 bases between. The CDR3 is CASGLVLSRQGPYGYTF. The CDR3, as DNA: TGTGCTAGTGGTTTGGTACTGAGTCGTCAGGGGCCCTATGGCTACACCTTC.

The CDR3 here is CASSEAGFSTDTQYF. The CDR3 DNA is TGTGCCAGCAGTGAAGCCGGGTTTAGCACAGATACGCAGTATTTT. The chain recombines TRBV2 with TRBJ2-3; D is ambiguous. V was clipped by 0 bases and J by 0 bases, with 7 bases between them. CDR1 and CDR2 (germline): SNHLY, FYNNEI. This CDR3 has 15 residues.

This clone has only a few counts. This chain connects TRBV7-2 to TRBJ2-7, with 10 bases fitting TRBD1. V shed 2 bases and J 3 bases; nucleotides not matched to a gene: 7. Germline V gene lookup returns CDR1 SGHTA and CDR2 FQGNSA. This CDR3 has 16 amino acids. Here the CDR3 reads CASSLSGTGAHYEQYF. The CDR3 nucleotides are TGTGCCAGCAGCTTAAGTGGGACAGGGGCTCACTACGAGCAGTACTTC. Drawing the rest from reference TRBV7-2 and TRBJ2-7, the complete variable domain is GAGVSQSPSNKVTEKGKDVELRCDPISGHTALYWYRQSLGQGLEFLIYFQGNSAPDKSGLPSDRFSAERTGGSVSTLTIQRTQQEDSAVYLCASSLSGTGAHYEQYFGPGTRLTVT.